This T cell receptor beta chain is drawn from a study of PD-1 blockade in classical Hodgkin lymphoma. Study-level findings and limits: Newly diagnosed and completely responding patients shared comparable baseline diversity. Healthy donors reportedly exceeded newly diagnosed patients in baseline TCR diversity. Still unresolved is the cause of the repertoire differences, which may be disease activity or prior therapy.

Some clones are missing from TCRdb's copy, which holds only in-frame ones; the method was immunoSEQ multiplex PCR. The repertoire consists of some 45,000 clones, with over 75% occurring once and the leading ten covering around 35%. The V and J ends lost 4 bases and 0 bases, in that order; junction bases with no gene match: 5. The CDR3 is made up of 16 amino acids. Germline lookup yields CDR1 LGHNA and CDR2 YNFKEQ. Comments on this clone: The antigen remains undetermined.

Time point here: cycle 4 day 1 (C4D1), after less than 7 weeks of nivolumab. Patients all relapsed after autologous stem cell transplantation, and there was variation in brentuximab vedotin exposure. The rearrangement links TRBV4-2 to TRBJ2-2; 7 positions match TRBD2. The sequence derives from a human donor with classical Hodgkin lymphoma. The source material was peripheral blood mononuclear cells (PBMCs), sampled before the fourth cycle of nivolumab. In DNA, the CDR3 is TGTGCCAGCAGCCGGGGGGGGACTTCGAACACCGGGGAGCTGTTTTTT. This codes for CASSRGGTSNTGELFF.